This TCR beta chain derives from a study of neoadjuvant anti-PD-1 for oral cavity cancer. Study-wide background: Patients without progression got a fourth dose around day 43.

The assay was immunoSEQ multiplex PCR, and TCRdb's table has in-frame clones only and misses some. The sample contains about 8,000 clones, 70% of which appear only once. Germline-derived CDR1 and CDR2 are SGHNT and YENEEA. CDR3 length: 16 residues. Trimming cost V 1 base and J 4 bases; bases outside gene matches: 7. Time point given: after neoadjuvant nivolumab, at surgical resection. Blood cells were analyzed directly, without culture or expansion. Sequenced material: PBMCs, taken after nivolumab (anti-PD-1) treatment. The sequence came from a person between 35 and 79 years old with oral cavity squamous cell carcinoma. V is TRBV11-3 and J is TRBJ2-3, with TRBD1 matching over 8 bases. CDR3 amino acids: CASSLGMTGVSDTQYF. The CDR3 region has the DNA TGTGCCAGCAGCTTAGGGATGACAGGGGTGTCAGATACGCAGTATTTT.